The sequence of this T cell receptor (beta chain) was determined in a study of cytomegalovirus exposure and HLA in healthy donors. Study-level findings and limits: In a later analysis, common viral pathogens appeared linked to several of the most significant clusters. A missense variant in DCLRE1C was later tied to TCR beta V- and J-gene trimming.

As for this clone: Antigen: not known.

With 60 Vbeta and 13 Jbeta primers, the PCR was carried out. Assay: immunoSEQ multiplex PCR; the TCRdb copy retains only in-frame clones and omits some. Here the sample spans roughly 300,000 clones, roughly 89% being singletons. The origin of this receptor is a man in his forties in good health and CMV-seropositive. The sample taken for sequencing was PBMCs.

The CDR3 DNA reads TGTGCCAGCAGTCGTACTTTTACGCAGTATTTT. This gives the protein CASSRTFTQYF. This chain joins TRBV6-1 and TRBJ2-3; no clear D. The CDR3 is 11 residues long. Trimming pared 5 bases from V and 8 bases from J, leaving 8 bases between. From germline, CDR1 is MNHNS and CDR2 SASEGT.